These T cell receptor beta chains were read from a single sample in a study of regulatory T cells in long-lasting Graves disease. TCRdb independently ran MiXCR on the multiplex PCR reads; one entry per CDR3 protein. The repertoire includes a few hundred thousand distinct CDR3 sequences, 20% to 25% of them detected once, and 7% to 9% sits in the top ten. The sequenced sample was peripheral blood mononuclear cells (PBMCs), obtained when the disease was refractory, from a patient treated with antithyroid drugs. The receptors originated from a female donor with Graves disease. CDR3s include the opening cysteine and the closing phenylalanine or tryptophan. D genes are given only for firm matches. Clone size, where shown, is once, few, many, or a class for clones that have expanded.

TRBJ2-2 few TRBV19 NA CASSIMGDTGELFF TGTGCCAGTAGTATAATGGGGGACACCGGGGAGCTGTTTTTT
TRBJ2-7 many TRBV12-3/TRBV12-4 TRBD1 CASSSPAGTGLYYEQYF TGTGCCAGCAGTTCCCCTGCCGGGACAGGGCTTTACTACGAGCAGTACTTC
TRBJ2-5 NA TRBV9 NA CASSGQGGFMETQYF TGTGCCAGCAGTGGACAGGGAGGGTTCATGGAGACCCAGTACTTC
TRBJ1-5 many TRBV6-1 NA CASSVRSSNQPQHF TGTGCCAGCAGTGTACGTTCATCGAATCAGCCCCAGCATTTT
TRBJ1-1 few TRBV4-1 NA CASSSHRRPNTEAFF TGCGCCAGCAGCTCCCATAGGCGGCCGAACACTGAAGCTTTCTTT
TRBJ2-1 NA TRBV12-3/TRBV12-4 TRBD2 CASSLGLAGGPGTKDEQFF TGTGCCAGCAGTTTAGGGCTAGCGGGAGGGCCCGGGACTAAGGATGAGCAGTTCTTC
TRBJ2-1 NA TRBV27 NA CASSFVRERYYNEQFF TGTGCCAGCAGTTTCGTGAGGGAACGGTATTACAATGAGCAGTTCTTC
TRBJ2-5 NA TRBV12-5 TRBD1 CASGFPTGIVQETQYF TGTGCTAGTGGTTTCCCGACAGGGATCGTCCAAGAGACCCAGTACTTC
TRBJ2-6 NA TRBV20-1 NA CSARFQGRSGANVLTF TGCAGTGCTAGGTTTCAGGGTCGCTCTGGGGCCAACGTCCTGACTTTC
TRBJ1-2 many TRBV11-3 TRBD1 CASSSRGTVYGYTF TGTGCCAGCAGCTCCAGAGGGACAGTCTATGGCTACACCTTC
TRBJ2-2 many TRBV28 NA CASSLQGYTGELFF TGTGCCAGCAGTTTACAGGGGTACACCGGGGAGCTGTTTTTT
TRBJ2-5 many TRBV12-3/TRBV12-4 NA CASRLGRSPQETQYF TGTGCCAGCAGACTCGGACGGAGCCCTCAAGAGACCCAGTACTTC
TRBJ2-7 few TRBV7-9 TRBD2 CASSSSGTSGGIYEQYF TGTGCCAGCAGCTCATCCGGGACTAGCGGGGGGATCTACGAGCAGTACTTC
TRBJ1-2 many TRBV20-1 NA CSARDQRGLDGYTF TGCAGTGCTAGAGATCAAAGGGGTTTGGATGGCTACACCTTC
TRBJ1-4 NA TRBV18 TRBD1 CASSPQTGIEKLFF TGTGCCAGCTCACCTCAGACAGGGATCGAAAAACTGTTTTTT
TRBJ1-2 many TRBV12-3/TRBV12-4 NA CASSFQGRGDGYTF TGTGCCAGCAGTTTCCAGGGGCGCGGGGATGGCTACACCTTC
TRBJ1-1 few TRBV5-1 NA CASSTGTLANTEAFF TGCGCCAGCAGCACAGGGACCCTCGCCAACACTGAAGCTTTCTTT
TRBJ2-2 many TRBV29-1 TRBD1 CSVTTGGGTGELFF TGCAGCGTAACAACAGGGGGTGGCACCGGGGAGCTGTTTTTT
TRBJ2-2 NA TRBV19 TRBD2 CASSKLAGAVTGELFF TGTGCCAGTAGTAAACTAGCGGGAGCGGTCACCGGGGAGCTGTTTTTT
TRBJ1-3 few TRBV2 NA CASSEGFGNTIYF TGTGCCAGCAGTGAAGGATTTGGAAACACCATATATTTT
TRBJ2-3 NA TRBV28 TRBD1 CASTTGQASTDTQYF TGTGCCAGCACTACAGGACAGGCGAGCACAGATACGCAGTATTTT
TRBJ2-5 few TRBV18 TRBD1 CASSPPADRVQETQYF TGTGCCAGCTCACCACCCGCGGACAGGGTCCAAGAGACCCAGTACTTC
TRBJ1-5 many TRBV28 TRBD1 CASSSGQFPAGDQPQHF TGTGCCAGCAGTTCGGGACAGTTCCCGGCAGGGGATCAGCCCCAGCATTTT
TRBJ2-7 many TRBV27 NA CASSFTANYEQYF TGTGCCAGCAGTTTTACAGCAAACTACGAGCAGTACTTC
TRBJ1-3 few TRBV9 NA CASSVEGPRSGNTIYF TGTGCCAGCAGCGTAGAAGGGCCGCGCTCTGGAAACACCATATATTTT
TRBJ2-2 NA TRBV19 NA CASNQQANTGELFF TGTGCCAGTAATCAACAGGCGAATACCGGGGAGCTGTTTTTT
TRBJ2-4 many TRBV12-5 NA CASGSGGFLLAKNIQYF TGTGCTAGTGGTTCCGGCGGCTTCCTCCTAGCCAAAAACATTCAGTACTTC
TRBJ1-5 NA TRBV12-3/TRBV12-4 TRBD1 CASSIGTGVRQPQHF TGTGCCAGCAGTATCGGGACAGGGGTTCGGCAGCCCCAGCATTTT